This T cell receptor beta chain came from a study of shared clonotypes between healthy human individuals. The method was immunoSEQ multiplex PCR; TCRdb's version includes in-frame clones alone and lacks a portion of them. The sample carries roughly 650,000 clones, 90% to 97% recorded once. V lost 2 bases and J lost 4, with 15 bases in between. Germline lookup yields CDR1 SGHDT and CDR2 YYEEEE. This CDR3 is built from 16 residues. Only CD45RO-negative cells positively selected for CCR7 counted as naive CD8 cells, so terminally differentiated effector memory CD45RA+ cells were excluded. The material sequenced was naive CD8+ T cells sorted from blood. This chain uses TRBV5-6 with TRBJ2-2; D perhaps matches TRBD2 (6 bases). This TCR derives from a woman aged 25 to 39 in good health. CDR3 nucleotide sequence: TGTGCCAGCAGCTTTGGATCGGGAGCCATCACCGGGGAGCTGTTTTTT. Residues: CASSFGSGAITGELFF.